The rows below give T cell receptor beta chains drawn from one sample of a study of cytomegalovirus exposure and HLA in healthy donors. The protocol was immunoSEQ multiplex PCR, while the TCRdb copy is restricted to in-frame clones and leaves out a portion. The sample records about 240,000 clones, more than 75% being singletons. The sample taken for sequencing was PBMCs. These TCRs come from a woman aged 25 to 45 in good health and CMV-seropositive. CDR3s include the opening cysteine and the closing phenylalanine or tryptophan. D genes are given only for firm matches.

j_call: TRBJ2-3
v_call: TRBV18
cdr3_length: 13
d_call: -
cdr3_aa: CASSPQDTDTQYF
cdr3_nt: TGTGCCAGCTCACCGCAGGACACAGATACGCAGTATTTT

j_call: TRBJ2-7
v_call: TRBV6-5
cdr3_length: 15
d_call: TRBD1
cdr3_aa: CASSFSTGGSYEQYF
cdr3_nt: TGTGCCAGCAGTTTCTCGACAGGGGGCTCCTACGAGCAGTACTTC

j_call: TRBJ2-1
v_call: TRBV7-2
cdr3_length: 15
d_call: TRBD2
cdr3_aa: CASSLLAGAIGEQFF
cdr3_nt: TGTGCCAGCAGCTTACTAGCGGGAGCCATCGGGGAGCAGTTCTTC

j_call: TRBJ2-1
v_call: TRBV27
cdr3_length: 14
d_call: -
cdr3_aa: CASSVRYRDGEQFF
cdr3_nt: TGTGCCAGCAGTGTAAGGTATCGGGATGGTGAGCAGTTCTTC

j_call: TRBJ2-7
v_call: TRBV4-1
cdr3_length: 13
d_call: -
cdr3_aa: CASSVGPRYEQYF
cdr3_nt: TGCGCCAGCAGCGTGGGTCCGAGGTACGAGCAGTACTTC

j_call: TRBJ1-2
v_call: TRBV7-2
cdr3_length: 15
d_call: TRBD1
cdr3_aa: CASSKGTEANYGYTF
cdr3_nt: TGTGCCAGCAGCAAGGGGACAGAGGCTAACTATGGCTACACCTTC

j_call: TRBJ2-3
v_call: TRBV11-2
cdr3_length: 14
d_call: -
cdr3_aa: CASSLDWQSYTQYF
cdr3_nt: TGTGCCAGCAGTTTAGACTGGCAGTCCTATACGCAGTATTTT

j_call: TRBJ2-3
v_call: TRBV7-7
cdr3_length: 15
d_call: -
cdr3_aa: CASSLARVEPDTQYF
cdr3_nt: TGTGCCAGCAGCTTAGCCAGGGTCGAGCCAGATACGCAGTATTTT

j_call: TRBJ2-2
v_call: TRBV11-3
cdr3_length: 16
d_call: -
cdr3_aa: CASSLWAGERTGELFF
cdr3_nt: TGTGCCAGCAGCTTATGGGCCGGGGAACGGACCGGGGAGCTGTTTTTT

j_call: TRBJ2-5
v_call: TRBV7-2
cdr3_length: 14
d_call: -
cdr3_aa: CASSLPRALETQYF
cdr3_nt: TGTGCCAGCAGCCTCCCCAGGGCGTTGGAGACCCAGTACTTC

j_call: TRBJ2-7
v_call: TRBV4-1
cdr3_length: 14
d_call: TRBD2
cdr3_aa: CASSQPGLAWEQYF
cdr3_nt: TGCGCCAGCAGCCAGCCGGGACTAGCGTGGGAGCAGTACTTC

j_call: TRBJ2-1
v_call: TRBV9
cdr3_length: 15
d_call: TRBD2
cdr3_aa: CASSVAGGLNNEQFF
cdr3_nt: TGTGCCAGCAGCGTTGCGGGAGGGTTGAACAATGAGCAGTTCTTC

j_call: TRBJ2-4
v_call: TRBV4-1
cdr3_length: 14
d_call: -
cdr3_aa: CASSPIPQENIQYF
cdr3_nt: TGCGCCAGCAGCCCGATCCCCCAGGAAAACATTCAGTACTTC

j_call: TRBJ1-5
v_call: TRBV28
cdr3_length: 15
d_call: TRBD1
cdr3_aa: CASRNAGGGNQPQHF
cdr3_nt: TGTGCCAGCAGGAACGCAGGGGGCGGCAATCAGCCCCAGCATTTT